The present T cell receptor beta chain was sequenced within a study of T cells expressing NK-cell markers. Study-wide background: Sorted CD3+CD56-NKG2C+, CD3+CD56+NKG2C+ and CD3+CD56+NKG2C- T cells supplied the TCR beta repertoires.

CDR1 is MNHEY, CDR2 SVGAGI, per germline. CDR3 size: 13 residues. TCRdb reprocessed the 5' RACE reads; each CDR3 protein has one entry and no DNA is given. Across some 500,000 distinct CDR3 sequences, the top ten clones capture 1.4% of the sample. The clonotype was recovered from a woman aged 50 to 60 in good health. The J gene is TRBJ2-1, the V gene TRBV6-5; lacking DNA, the TRBD1 call made by TCRdb goes unchecked. Sequenced material: blood T cells: a sorted CD56 or NKG2C T cell subset, CD4+ or CD8+ T cells, or bulk PBMC T cells (not recorded which). CDR3 region: CASRRGVYNEQFF.